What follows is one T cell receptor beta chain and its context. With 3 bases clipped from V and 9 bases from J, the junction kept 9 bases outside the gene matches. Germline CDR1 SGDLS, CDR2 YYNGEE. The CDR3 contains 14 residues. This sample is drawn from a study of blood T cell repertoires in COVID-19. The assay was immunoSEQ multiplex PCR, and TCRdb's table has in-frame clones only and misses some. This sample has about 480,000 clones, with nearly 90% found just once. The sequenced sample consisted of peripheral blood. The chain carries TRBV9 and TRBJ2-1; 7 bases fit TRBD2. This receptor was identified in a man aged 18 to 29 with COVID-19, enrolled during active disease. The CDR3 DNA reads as TGTGCCAGCAGCGCTCCCGGGACTAAGGGTGAGCAGTTCTTC. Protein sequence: CASSAPGTKGEQFF.